Sequencing of this TCR beta chain was carried out in a study of cytomegalovirus exposure and HLA in healthy donors. Whole-study context: Earlier, roughly 120 million unique TCR beta sequences were recovered from 200 million or so T cells by an analysis. Whole-study findings and limits: For most TCR beta V segments, an earlier analysis put the productive rate at about 87% or about 30% of the time.

PCR involved 60 Vbeta and 13 Jbeta primers. Generated by immunoSEQ multiplex PCR, the TCRdb table keeps only in-frame clones and is missing some. The data contain 150,000 to 200,000 clones, roughly 60% of them seen just once; the ten biggest clones take up 2.5% to 3%. Germline V lookup: CDR1 ENHRY, CDR2 SYGVKD. Trimming cost V 8 bases and J 4 bases, with 14 bases left between them. CDR3 length equals 13 residues. As regards this clone: As yet, its antigen is unknown.

The sequence was collected from a man aged 40-49 years in good health and CMV-seronegative. Sequencing used PBMCs. This chain links TRBV10-3 with TRBJ1-1, with TRBD1 as a possible D gene (6 bases). Written as DNA, the CDR3 is TGTGCCATCCTTTCGCAGGGGAGCACTGAAGCTTTCTTT. This codes for CAILSQGSTEAFF.